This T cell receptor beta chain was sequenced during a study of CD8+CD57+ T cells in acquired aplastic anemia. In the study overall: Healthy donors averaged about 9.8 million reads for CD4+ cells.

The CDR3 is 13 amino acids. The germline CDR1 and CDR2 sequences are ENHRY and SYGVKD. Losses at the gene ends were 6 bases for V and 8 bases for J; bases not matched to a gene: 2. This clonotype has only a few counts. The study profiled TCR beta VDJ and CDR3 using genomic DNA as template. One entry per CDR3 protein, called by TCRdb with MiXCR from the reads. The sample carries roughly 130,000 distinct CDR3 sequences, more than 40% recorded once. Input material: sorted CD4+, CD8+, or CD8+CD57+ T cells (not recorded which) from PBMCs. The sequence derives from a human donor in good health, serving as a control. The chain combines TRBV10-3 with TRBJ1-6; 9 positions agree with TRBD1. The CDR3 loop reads CAIRDRGYSPLHF. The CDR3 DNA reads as TGTGCCATCAGGGACAGGGGCTATTCACCCCTCCACTTT.